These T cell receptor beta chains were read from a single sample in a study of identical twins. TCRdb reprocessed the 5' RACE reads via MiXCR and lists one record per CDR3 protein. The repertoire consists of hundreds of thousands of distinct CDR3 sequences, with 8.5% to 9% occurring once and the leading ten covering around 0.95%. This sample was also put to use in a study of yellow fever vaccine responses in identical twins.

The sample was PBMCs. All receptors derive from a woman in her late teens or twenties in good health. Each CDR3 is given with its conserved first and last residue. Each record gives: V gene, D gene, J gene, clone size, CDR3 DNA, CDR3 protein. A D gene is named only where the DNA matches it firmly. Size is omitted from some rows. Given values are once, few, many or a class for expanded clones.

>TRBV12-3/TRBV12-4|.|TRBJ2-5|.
TGTGCCAGCAGTTCTCGCAGCGGACGGGAGACCCAGTACTTC
CASSSRSGRETQYF
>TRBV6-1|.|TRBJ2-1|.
TGTGCCAGCAGCTCCCCCATCGGTCTTACCAATGAGCAGTTCTTC
CASSSPIGLTNEQFF
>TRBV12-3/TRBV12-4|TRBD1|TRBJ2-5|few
TGTGCCAGCAGTCACAGGGGTTGGCCCCAAGAGACCCAGTACTTC
CASSHRGWPQETQYF
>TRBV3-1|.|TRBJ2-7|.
TGTGCCAGCAGCCCTACAGGGCGAATCTCCTACGAGCAGTACTTC
CASSPTGRISYEQYF
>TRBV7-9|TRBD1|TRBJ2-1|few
TGTGCCAGCAGCTCATGGACAGGGGGCGGGAATGAGCAGTTCTTC
CASSSWTGGGNEQFF
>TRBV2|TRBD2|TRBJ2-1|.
TGTGCCAGCAGTGAATCTGTGCGGGGGGGCACCTACAATGAGCAGTTCTTC
CASSESVRGGTYNEQFF
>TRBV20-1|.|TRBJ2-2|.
TGCAGTGCTAGATCTGAGAACACCGGGGAGCTGTTTTTT
CSARSENTGELFF
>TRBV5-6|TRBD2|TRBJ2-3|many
TGTGCCAGCAGCTTGGGACTAGCGGGGCTTGCAGATACGCAGTATTTT
CASSLGLAGLADTQYF
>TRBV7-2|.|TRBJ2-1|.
TGTGCCAGCAGCTTAGGGCTCCACCCTTTTTACAATGAGCAGTTCTTC
CASSLGLHPFYNEQFF
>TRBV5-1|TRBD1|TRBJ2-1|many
TGCGCCAGCAGCTTACAGGGGCTTTACAATGAGCAGTTCTTC
CASSLQGLYNEQFF
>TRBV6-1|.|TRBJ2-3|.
TGTGCCAGCAGACTCACGACAGCGACAGATACGCAGTATTTT
CASRLTTATDTQYF
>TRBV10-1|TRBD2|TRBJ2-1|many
TGCGCCAGCAGTGAGTCGGGACTAGCGGGAGTTAAGTTCTTC
CASSESGLAGVKFF
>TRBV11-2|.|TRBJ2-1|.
TGTGCCAGCAGCCCCCGCCTAGCGTTCTACAATGAGCAGTTCTTC
CASSPRLAFYNEQFF
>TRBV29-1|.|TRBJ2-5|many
TGCAGCGTTGGCAGGGGCGCCTCAGAGACCCAGTACTTC
CSVGRGASETQYF
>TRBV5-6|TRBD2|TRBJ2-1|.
TGTGCCAGCAGCCGTCCCCTAGCGGGGCCATACAATGAGCAGTTCTTC
CASSRPLAGPYNEQFF
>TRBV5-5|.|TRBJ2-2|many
TGTGCCAGCAGCTTGGTTTGGGATCGAGGCGGGGAGCTGTTTTTT
CASSLVWDRGGELFF
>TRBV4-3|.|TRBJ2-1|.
TGCGCCAGCAGCCAAGATAACGCGGTCAATGAGCAGTTCTTC
CASSQDNAVNEQFF
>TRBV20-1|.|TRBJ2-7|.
TGCAGTGCTAAAAGCTGGAGCTCCTACGAGCAGTACTTC
CSAKSWSSYEQYF
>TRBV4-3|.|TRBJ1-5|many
TGCGCCAGCAGCCAAGATACATCCAATCAGCCCCAGCATTTT
CASSQDTSNQPQHF
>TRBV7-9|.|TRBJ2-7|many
TGTGCCAGCAGCTTAGACCCCCAAGACGAGCAGTACTTC
CASSLDPQDEQYF
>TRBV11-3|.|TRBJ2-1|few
TGTGCCAGCAGCTTAGGGACCCACAAGACTTACAATGAGCAGTTCTTC
CASSLGTHKTYNEQFF
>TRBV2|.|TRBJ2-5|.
TGTGCCAGCAGTGACAGGGTCAGGCGGACCCAGTACTTC
CASSDRVRRTQYF
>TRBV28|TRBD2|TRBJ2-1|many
TGTGCCAGCAGATATGAACCGGGACTAGCGGACAATGAGCAGTTCTTC
CASRYEPGLADNEQFF
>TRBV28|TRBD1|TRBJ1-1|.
TGTGCCAGCAGCCTCTGGAGGGGGCGCACTGAAGCTTTCTTT
CASSLWRGRTEAFF
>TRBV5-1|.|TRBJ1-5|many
TGCGCCAGCAGCTTGGTGGGGGGTGATAGAGAGCCCCAGCATTTT
CASSLVGGDREPQHF
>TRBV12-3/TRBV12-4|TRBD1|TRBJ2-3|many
TGTGCCAGCAGTTCTAGACAGGGTAGCACAGATACGCAGTATTTT
CASSSRQGSTDTQYF
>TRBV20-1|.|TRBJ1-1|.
.
CSVRARGDTEAFF
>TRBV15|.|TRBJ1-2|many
TGTGCCACCAGCAGAAAGAGGACGGACAACTATGGCTACACCTTC
CATSRKRTDNYGYTF